This TCR beta chain came from a study of blood T cells in healthy people across ages. Germline V gives CDR1 MGHRA, CDR2 YSYEKL. The CDR3 runs to 13 residues. V was shortened by 0 bases and J by 3 bases, with 5 bases between the two germline ends. Together with a sample-barcoded 5' primer, a J-beta primer mix was included in a second PCR lasting about 7 to 12 cycles. From the 5' RACE reads, TCRdb called clonotypes with MiXCR, one entry per CDR3 protein. The sample lists about 930,000 distinct CDR3 sequences; just under 30% were seen once. The sample was also reused in another study, on T cells of mothers and their children. That study reports: Comparable shaping of TCR recombination output by thymic selection was observed in related and unrelated pairs. Normalized overlap was always slightly, never significantly, higher in related than unrelated mother-child pairs.

The V call is TRBV4-1, the J call TRBJ2-5; D gene uncertain. The TCR comes from a woman between 40 and 55 years old in good health. Material: blood. CDR3 nucleotides: TGCGCCAGCAGCCAAGAACGGAAAGAGACCCAGTACTTC. It specifies CASSQERKETQYF.